This TCR beta chain was captured by sequencing in a study of human CD8 memory T cell subsets. Researchers made TCR beta libraries via UMI-labeled 5' RACE. TCRdb re-called the 5' RACE reads; one entry per CDR3 protein, DNA not given. The sample has fewer than 20,000 distinct CDR3 sequences. This CDR3 contains 14 residues. Germline-derived CDR1 and CDR2 are MDHEN and SYDVKM. Enrichment for total CD8+ T cells was performed by negative magnetic separation. The sequenced material came from CD8+ T cells from PBMCs. This receptor was obtained from a human donor in good health. J is TRBJ2-5 and V is TRBV28. The CDR3 reads CASSQRSFQETQYF.